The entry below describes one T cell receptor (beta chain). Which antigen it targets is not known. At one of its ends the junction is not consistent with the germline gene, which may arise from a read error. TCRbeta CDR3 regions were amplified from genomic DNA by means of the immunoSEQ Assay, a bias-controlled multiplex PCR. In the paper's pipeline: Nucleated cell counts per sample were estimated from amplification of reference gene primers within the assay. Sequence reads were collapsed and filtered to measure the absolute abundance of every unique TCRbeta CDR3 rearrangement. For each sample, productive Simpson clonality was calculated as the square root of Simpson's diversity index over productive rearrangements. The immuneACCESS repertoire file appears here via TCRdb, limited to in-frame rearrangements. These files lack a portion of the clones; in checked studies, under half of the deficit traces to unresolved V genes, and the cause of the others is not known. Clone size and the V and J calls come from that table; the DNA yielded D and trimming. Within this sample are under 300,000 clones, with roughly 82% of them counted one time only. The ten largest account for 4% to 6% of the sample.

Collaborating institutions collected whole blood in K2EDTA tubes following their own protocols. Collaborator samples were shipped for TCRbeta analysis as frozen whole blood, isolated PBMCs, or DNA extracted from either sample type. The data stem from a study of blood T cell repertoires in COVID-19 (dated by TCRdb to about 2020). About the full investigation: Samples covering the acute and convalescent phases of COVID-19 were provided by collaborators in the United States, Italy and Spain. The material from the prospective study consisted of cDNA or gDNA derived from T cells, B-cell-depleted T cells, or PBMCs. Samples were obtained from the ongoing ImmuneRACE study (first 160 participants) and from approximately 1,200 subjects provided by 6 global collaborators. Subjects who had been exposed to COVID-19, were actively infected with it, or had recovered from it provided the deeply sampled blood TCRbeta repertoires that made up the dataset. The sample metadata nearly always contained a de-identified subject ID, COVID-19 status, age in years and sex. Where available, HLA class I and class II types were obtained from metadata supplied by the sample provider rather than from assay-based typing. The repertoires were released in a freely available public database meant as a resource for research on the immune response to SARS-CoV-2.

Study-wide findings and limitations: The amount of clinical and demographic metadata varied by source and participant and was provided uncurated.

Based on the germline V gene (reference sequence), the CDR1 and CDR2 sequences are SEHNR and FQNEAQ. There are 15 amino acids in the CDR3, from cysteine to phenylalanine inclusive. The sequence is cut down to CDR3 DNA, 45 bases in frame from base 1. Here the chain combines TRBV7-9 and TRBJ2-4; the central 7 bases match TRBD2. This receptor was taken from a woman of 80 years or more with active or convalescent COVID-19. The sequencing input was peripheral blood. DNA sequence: TGTGCCAGCAGCGTAGCGGGCTCAGCCAAAAACATTCAGTACTTC. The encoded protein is CASSVAGSAKNIQYF.